This T cell receptor beta chain was found in a study of blood T cell repertoires in COVID-19. Study summary: Some COVID-19 samples were acute and others convalescent; all came from the United States, Italy and Spain. In each case, the material was cDNA or gDNA derived from T cells, B-cell-depleted T cells, or PBMCs.

This clone has only one observation. Source study methods: Estimated nucleated cell counts came from reference gene primer amplification. TCRdb's table, derived via immunoSEQ multiplex PCR, lists solely in-frame clones and lacks some. V and J calls and clone size are copied from that table; D and trimming were computed from the DNA. The sample lists about 270,000 clones, roughly 85% seen once, with roughly 3.1% in the top ten. The sample taken for sequencing was peripheral blood. The origin of this receptor is a woman between 18 and 29 years old with acute or convalescent COVID-19.

CDR3: CASSIAAGPNTEAFF. In DNA, the CDR3 is TGTGCCAGTAGTATAGCGGCGGGCCCGAACACTGAAGCTTTCTTT. This chain uses TRBV19 with TRBJ1-1, with no clear D. Germline CDR1 reads LNHDA; CDR2 reads SQIVND (reference sequence). The CDR3 runs to 15 residues. The V gene lost 1 base and the J gene lost 1 base, with 10 bases spanning the gap.